This entry describes one T cell receptor beta chain. Antigen: not known. The data belong to a study of shared clonotypes between healthy human individuals. Study outcomes and limitations: Compared with clonotypes that all four donors shared, non-shared clonotypes had lower generation probabilities. The low donor count limited represented genetic and exposure-history diversity.

There were no recent acute infections or vaccinations among the donors, who were healthy HIV-negative adults. All of the donors resided in Nashville, Tennessee, and each was a Caucasian adult. Data came from immunoSEQ multiplex PCR; TCRdb stores just in-frame clones and leaves some out. The sample includes some 2,500,000 clones, 92% of them seen just once. The CDR3 length is 18 residues. V trimming: 0 bases; J trimming: 0 bases; junction bases outside the gene matches: 9. Germline CDR1 reads SGHNT; CDR2 reads YYREEE (reference sequence). Sequenced: naive CD4+ T cells from PBMCs. Subset specified: CD45RA+ positively selected. The chain employs TRBV5-4 and TRBJ1-3; 7 bases are shared with TRBD1. This sequence originates from a man younger than 35 in good health. Some clones in this sample may be carry-over from other donors' samples. In DNA, the CDR3 is TGTGCCAGCAGCTTGGGAACGAGGGGGCCCTTCTCTGGAAACACCATATATTTT. Translation gives CASSLGTRGPFSGNTIYF.